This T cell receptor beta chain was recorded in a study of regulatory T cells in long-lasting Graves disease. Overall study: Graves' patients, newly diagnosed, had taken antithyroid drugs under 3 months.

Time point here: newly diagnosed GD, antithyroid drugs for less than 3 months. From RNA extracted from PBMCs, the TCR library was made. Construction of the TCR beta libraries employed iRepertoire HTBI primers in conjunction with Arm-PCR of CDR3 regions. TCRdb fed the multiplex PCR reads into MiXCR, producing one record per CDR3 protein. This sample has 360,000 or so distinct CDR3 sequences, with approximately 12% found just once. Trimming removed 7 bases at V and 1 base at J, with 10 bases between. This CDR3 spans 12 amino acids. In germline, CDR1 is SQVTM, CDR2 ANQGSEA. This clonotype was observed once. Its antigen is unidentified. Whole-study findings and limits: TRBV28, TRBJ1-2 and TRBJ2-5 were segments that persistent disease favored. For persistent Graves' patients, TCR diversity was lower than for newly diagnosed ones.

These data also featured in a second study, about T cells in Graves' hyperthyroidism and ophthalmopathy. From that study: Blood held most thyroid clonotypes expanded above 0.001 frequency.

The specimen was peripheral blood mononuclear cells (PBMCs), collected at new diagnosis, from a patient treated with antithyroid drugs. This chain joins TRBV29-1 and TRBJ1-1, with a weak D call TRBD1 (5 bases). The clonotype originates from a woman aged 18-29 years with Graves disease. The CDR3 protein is CSGGTENTEAFF. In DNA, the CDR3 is TGCAGCGGTGGGACTGAGAACACTGAAGCTTTCTTT. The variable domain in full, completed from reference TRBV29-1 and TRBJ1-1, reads SAVISQKPSRDICQRGTSLTIQCQVDSQVTMMFWYRQQPGQSLTLIATANQGSEATYESGFVIDKFPISRPNLTFSTLTVSNMSPEDSSIYLCSGGTENTEAFFGQGTRLTVV.